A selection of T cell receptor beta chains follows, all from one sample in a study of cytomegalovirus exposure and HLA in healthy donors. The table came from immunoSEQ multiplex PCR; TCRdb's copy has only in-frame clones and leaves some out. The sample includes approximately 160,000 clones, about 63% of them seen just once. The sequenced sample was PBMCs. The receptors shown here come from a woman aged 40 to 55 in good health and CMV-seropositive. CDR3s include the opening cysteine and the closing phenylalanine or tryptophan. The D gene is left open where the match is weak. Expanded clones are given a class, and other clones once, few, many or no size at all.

CDR3 DNA: TGTGCCAGCAGCTACGGTGGTGAAGCTTTCTTT; CDR3 protein: CASSYGGEAFF; D gene: .; V gene: TRBV7-2; J gene: TRBJ1-1; clone size: .
CDR3 DNA: TGTGCCAGCAGTTCCCCGGGACAGGGGGCGGTGGGTGAGCAGTTCTTC; CDR3 protein: CASSSPGQGAVGEQFF; D gene: TRBD1; V gene: TRBV28; J gene: TRBJ2-1; clone size: .
CDR3 DNA: TGTGCCAGCAGTGGGACTGTGAACACTGAAGCTTTCTTT; CDR3 protein: CASSGTVNTEAFF; D gene: .; V gene: TRBV28; J gene: TRBJ1-1; clone size: .
CDR3 DNA: TGTGCCAGCAGCCCAAGACCCGGGGAGACCCAGTACTTC; CDR3 protein: CASSPRPGETQYF; D gene: .; V gene: TRBV9; J gene: TRBJ2-5; clone size: few
CDR3 DNA: TGTGCCAGCAGTTTAGATACAGTTGCCGCCTACGAGCAGTACTTC; CDR3 protein: CASSLDTVAAYEQYF; D gene: .; V gene: TRBV28; J gene: TRBJ2-7; clone size: .
CDR3 DNA: TGTGCCAGCAGCGTAGGAGGGACACAGAACTATGGCTACACCTTC; CDR3 protein: CASSVGGTQNYGYTF; D gene: .; V gene: TRBV9; J gene: TRBJ1-2; clone size: few
CDR3 DNA: TGCGCCAGCAGCTTGACAGGGAACTACGAGCAGTACTTC; CDR3 protein: CASSLTGNYEQYF; D gene: .; V gene: TRBV5-1; J gene: TRBJ2-7; clone size: few
CDR3 DNA: TGCGCCAGCAGCCAAGTTCAGGGCAGCACAGATACGCAGTATTTT; CDR3 protein: CASSQVQGSTDTQYF; D gene: .; V gene: TRBV4-1; J gene: TRBJ2-3; clone size: .
CDR3 DNA: TGTGCCAGCAGCTTGGCTGGTGTGGGGGGGATCTACGAGCAGTACTTC; CDR3 protein: CASSLAGVGGIYEQYF; D gene: TRBD2; V gene: TRBV5-4; J gene: TRBJ2-7; clone size: .
CDR3 DNA: TGTGCCAGCTCACCGGCGCCACGGACAGGAGGTGACACTGAAGCTTTCTTT; CDR3 protein: CASSPAPRTGGDTEAFF; D gene: TRBD1; V gene: TRBV18; J gene: TRBJ1-1; clone size: few
CDR3 DNA: TGTGCCAGCAGTGCCTTGACAGGGAGTGGCACTGAAGCTTTCTTT; CDR3 protein: CASSALTGSGTEAFF; D gene: TRBD1; V gene: TRBV6-1; J gene: TRBJ1-1; clone size: .
CDR3 DNA: TGTGCCAGAGGGGTGGAGCAGTACTTC; CDR3 protein: CARGVEQYF; D gene: .; V gene: TRBV9; J gene: TRBJ2-7; clone size: .
CDR3 DNA: TGTGCCACCAGCCTTGACAGGTCGGGGGCCAACGTCCTGACTTTC; CDR3 protein: CATSLDRSGANVLTF; D gene: .; V gene: TRBV15; J gene: TRBJ2-6; clone size: few
CDR3 DNA: TGTGCCAGCAGTCGCGGACTAGCGGGAGGGAGCTCCTACAATGAGCAGTTCTTC; CDR3 protein: CASSRGLAGGSSYNEQFF; D gene: TRBD2; V gene: TRBV11-2; J gene: TRBJ2-1; clone size: .
CDR3 DNA: TGTGCCAGCAGTGTTCCGGGGTCCCGGATGGCGCAGACCCAGTACTTC; CDR3 protein: CASSVPGSRMAQTQYF; D gene: .; V gene: TRBV25-1; J gene: TRBJ2-5; clone size: few
CDR3 DNA: TGTGCCAGTAGTACGGGACGGGGGGTATGGACTGAAGCTTTCTTT; CDR3 protein: CASSTGRGVWTEAFF; D gene: .; V gene: TRBV19; J gene: TRBJ1-1; clone size: .
CDR3 DNA: TGTGCCAGCAGCCCGGGACAGTCCACCTACGAGCAGTACTTC; CDR3 protein: CASSPGQSTYEQYF; D gene: TRBD1; V gene: TRBV13; J gene: TRBJ2-7; clone size: once
CDR3 DNA: TGTGCCAGCAGCTTGGGCCAGTCGGGCAATGAGCAGTTCTTC; CDR3 protein: CASSLGQSGNEQFF; D gene: .; V gene: TRBV5-4; J gene: TRBJ2-1; clone size: .
CDR3 DNA: TGTGCCAGCATTCAGGACATAACAGATACGCAGTATTTT; CDR3 protein: CASIQDITDTQYF; D gene: .; V gene: TRBV6-1; J gene: TRBJ2-3; clone size: .
CDR3 DNA: TGCAGTGCTAGAGATTGGGAGAAGCAGTACTTC; CDR3 protein: CSARDWEKQYF; D gene: .; V gene: TRBV20-1; J gene: TRBJ2-7; clone size: .
CDR3 DNA: TGTGCCAGCAGCTTACCGGGACAGGGGGCCGAAAAACTGTTTTTT; CDR3 protein: CASSLPGQGAEKLFF; D gene: TRBD1; V gene: TRBV11-2; J gene: TRBJ1-4; clone size: .
CDR3 DNA: TGTGCCAGCAGCCCGCGACAGGACGGGACCACTGAAGCTTTCTTT; CDR3 protein: CASSPRQDGTTEAFF; D gene: .; V gene: TRBV7-9; J gene: TRBJ1-1; clone size: few
CDR3 DNA: TGTGCCAGCAGCTTAGTGGAGTCCGGGGATGAAAAACTGTTTTTT; CDR3 protein: CASSLVESGDEKLFF; D gene: .; V gene: TRBV7-9; J gene: TRBJ1-4; clone size: .
CDR3 DNA: TGCGCCAGCAGCCAAGATCGAGACAATGAGCAGTTCTTC; CDR3 protein: CASSQDRDNEQFF; D gene: .; V gene: TRBV4-1; J gene: TRBJ2-1; clone size: .
CDR3 DNA: TGTGCCAGCACAGCGGGAAACACCGGGGAGCTGTTTTTT; CDR3 protein: CASTAGNTGELFF; D gene: TRBD2; V gene: TRBV2; J gene: TRBJ2-2; clone size: few
CDR3 DNA: TGTGCCAGCAGTGCAGAGGGACACCCTTACAATGAGCAGTTCTTC; CDR3 protein: CASSAEGHPYNEQFF; D gene: .; V gene: TRBV6-1; J gene: TRBJ2-1; clone size: few
CDR3 DNA: TGTGCCAGCAGGGACCCAGGGGGGAACACTGAAGCTTTCTTT; CDR3 protein: CASRDPGGNTEAFF; D gene: TRBD1; V gene: TRBV6-1; J gene: TRBJ1-1; clone size: .
CDR3 DNA: TGTGCCAGCAGCCCTTTTGACAGTGATAATGAGCAGTTCTTC; CDR3 protein: CASSPFDSDNEQFF; D gene: .; V gene: TRBV11-2; J gene: TRBJ2-1; clone size: .
CDR3 DNA: TGTGCCAGCTCAGCCACAGGGGGCAGGAATTCACCCCTCAACTTT; CDR3 protein: CASSATGGRNSPLNF; D gene: TRBD1; V gene: TRBV18; J gene: TRBJ1-6; clone size: .
CDR3 DNA: TGTGCCAGCACACAGACGGGGAACTCCTACAATGAGCAGTTCTTC; CDR3 protein: CASTQTGNSYNEQFF; D gene: .; V gene: TRBV6-5; J gene: TRBJ2-1; clone size: .
CDR3 DNA: TGTGCCAGCAGCTTGGAAGCAGGCCTCTCCAATGAGCAGTTCTTC; CDR3 protein: CASSLEAGLSNEQFF; D gene: .; V gene: TRBV5-4; J gene: TRBJ2-1; clone size: .
CDR3 DNA: TGTGCCAGCTCTACGGACAGGCGCTCCTACGAGCAGTACTTC; CDR3 protein: CASSTDRRSYEQYF; D gene: TRBD1; V gene: TRBV27; J gene: TRBJ2-7; clone size: .
CDR3 DNA: TGTGCCAGCAGTGAAGCGGGGCAGTTAGCAACTAATGAAAAACTGTTTTTT; CDR3 protein: CASSEAGQLATNEKLFF; D gene: .; V gene: TRBV6-1; J gene: TRBJ1-4; clone size: .
CDR3 DNA: TGTGCCAGCAGTCAGACAGGGAGTGGTGAAAAACTGTTTTTT; CDR3 protein: CASSQTGSGEKLFF; D gene: TRBD1; V gene: TRBV25-1; J gene: TRBJ1-4; clone size: .
CDR3 DNA: TGTGCCAGCAGCTTAGATCGGGGTAGCGGGAGGTCTGAGCAGTTCTTC; CDR3 protein: CASSLDRGSGRSEQFF; D gene: TRBD2; V gene: TRBV7-2; J gene: TRBJ2-1; clone size: few
CDR3 DNA: TGTGCCAGCAGCCAAGGGGCAGGCCAGCCCCAGCATTTT; CDR3 protein: CASSQGAGQPQHF; D gene: .; V gene: TRBV14; J gene: TRBJ1-5; clone size: few
CDR3 DNA: TGTGCCAGCAGTGACTTCGCGGAGACCCAGTACTTC; CDR3 protein: CASSDFAETQYF; D gene: .; V gene: TRBV6-1; J gene: TRBJ2-5; clone size: .
CDR3 DNA: TGCGCCAGCAGCTTGGGGTATCTAGCGGGAGCCACTCAAGAGACCCAGTACTTC; CDR3 protein: CASSLGYLAGATQETQYF; D gene: TRBD2; V gene: TRBV5-1; J gene: TRBJ2-5; clone size: .
CDR3 DNA: TGTGCCAGCAGCCAAGAAGACTTACACACAGATACGCAGTATTTT; CDR3 protein: CASSQEDLHTDTQYF; D gene: .; V gene: TRBV4-2; J gene: TRBJ2-3; clone size: .
CDR3 DNA: TGTGCCAGCAGCTTGGGCGGGCAGCACGAGCAGTACTTC; CDR3 protein: CASSLGGQHEQYF; D gene: .; V gene: TRBV5-8; J gene: TRBJ2-7; clone size: .
CDR3 DNA: TGTGCCAGTTCTTCCCAGGGGGCAAGGTTCACAGATACGCAGTATTTT; CDR3 protein: CASSSQGARFTDTQYF; D gene: TRBD1; V gene: TRBV19; J gene: TRBJ2-3; clone size: .
CDR3 DNA: TGTGCCAGCAGTTTACTGGCGGTTAGCAATCAGCCCCAGCATTTT; CDR3 protein: CASSLLAVSNQPQHF; D gene: .; V gene: TRBV27; J gene: TRBJ1-5; clone size: .
CDR3 DNA: TGTGCCAGCAGACCTAGGGGGGGGGCTAACACTGAAGCTTTCTTT; CDR3 protein: CASRPRGGANTEAFF; D gene: .; V gene: TRBV2; J gene: TRBJ1-1; clone size: few
CDR3 DNA: TGCAGCGTTGGACAGGGCGTGGCTTTCTTT; CDR3 protein: CSVGQGVAFF; D gene: TRBD1; V gene: TRBV29-1; J gene: TRBJ1-1; clone size: .
CDR3 DNA: TGTGCCAGCAGCTTAAGTGGGACTGGCACAGATACGCAGTATTTT; CDR3 protein: CASSLSGTGTDTQYF; D gene: .; V gene: TRBV7-2; J gene: TRBJ2-3; clone size: .
CDR3 DNA: TGTGCCAGCAGTTTATTTGCTAGCGGGGGGGACCGGCCCTACGAGCAGTACTTC; CDR3 protein: CASSLFASGGDRPYEQYF; D gene: TRBD2; V gene: TRBV27; J gene: TRBJ2-7; clone size: .
CDR3 DNA: TGTGCCAGCAGTTTATGGGCGGGGACAGGATTGAGTTCAGAGCAGTTCTTC; CDR3 protein: CASSLWAGTGLSSEQFF; D gene: TRBD1; V gene: TRBV27; J gene: TRBJ2-1; clone size: few